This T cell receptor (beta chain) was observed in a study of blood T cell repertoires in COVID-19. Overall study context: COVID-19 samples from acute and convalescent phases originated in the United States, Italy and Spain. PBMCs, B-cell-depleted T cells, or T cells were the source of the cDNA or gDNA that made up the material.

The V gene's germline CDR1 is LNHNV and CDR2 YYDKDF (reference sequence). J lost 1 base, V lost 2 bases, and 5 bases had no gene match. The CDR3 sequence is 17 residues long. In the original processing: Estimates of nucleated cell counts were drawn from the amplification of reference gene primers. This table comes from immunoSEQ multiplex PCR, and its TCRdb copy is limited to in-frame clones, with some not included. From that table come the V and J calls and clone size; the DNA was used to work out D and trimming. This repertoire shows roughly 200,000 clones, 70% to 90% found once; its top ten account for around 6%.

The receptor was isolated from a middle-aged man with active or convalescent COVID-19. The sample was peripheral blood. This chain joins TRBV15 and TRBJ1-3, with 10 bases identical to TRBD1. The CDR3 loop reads CATSRRDRGQSGNTIYF. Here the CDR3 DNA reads TGTGCCACCAGCAGAAGGGACAGGGGACAGTCTGGAAACACCATATATTTT. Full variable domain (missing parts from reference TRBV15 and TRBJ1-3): DAMVIQNPRYQVTQFGKPVTLSCSQTLNHNVMYWYQQKSSQAPKLLFHYYDKDFNNEADTPDNFQSRRPNTSFCFLDIRSPGLGDTAMYLCATSRRDRGQSGNTIYFGEGSWLTVV.